The 22 T cell receptor beta chains below were found in one sample sequenced in a study of blood T cells in healthy people across ages. It was with a sample-barcoded 5' primer and a J-beta primer mix that a second PCR of roughly 6 to 12 cycles was run. TCRdb re-called the 5' RACE reads through MiXCR, storing one row per CDR3 protein. Among about 680,000 distinct CDR3 sequences listed, about half were seen once. Sequenced material: blood. Every receptor here comes from an older woman in good health.

This clonotype came up a few times. The V and J genes are TRBV11-2 and TRBJ2-5, with 7 bases aligning to TRBD2. The end of the DNA fits TRBJ2-7 better, so the J call may be wrong. CDR3 size: 15 residues. Germline V gene lookup returns CDR1 SGHAT and CDR2 FQNNGV. CDR3 region: CASSLVSGTTYEQYF. The CDR3 coding sequence is TGTGCCAGCAGCTTAGTGTCCGGGACTACCTACGAGCAGTACTTC.

The chain recombines TRBV6-5 with TRBJ2-1, with no clear D. V was pared by 7 bases and J by 5 bases, with 15 bases between. CDR1 and CDR2 from the germline V gene are MNHEY and SVGAGI. This CDR3 comprises 14 residues. Here the CDR3 reads CASTLFGLNNEQFF. In DNA, the CDR3 is TGTGCCAGCACACTATTCGGGCTTAACAATGAGCAGTTCTTC.

This chain uses TRBV4-3 with TRBJ2-3, with TRBD1 as a possible D gene (5 bases). Trimming cost V 0 bases and J 2 bases, with 12 bases left between them. CDR3 length: 16 amino acids. The germline V gene has CDR1 LGHNA and CDR2 YSLEER. CDR3 DNA: TGCGCCAGCAGCCAAGAACATGGGGCCCACACAGATACGCAGTATTTT. It encodes CASSQEHGAHTDTQYF.

This clonotype showed up just a few times. The chain carries TRBV3-1 and TRBJ2-2, with D uncertain. The germline gives CDR1 LGHDT, CDR2 YNNKEL (reference sequence). V was trimmed by 2 bases and J by 2 bases, leaving 6 bases between them. The CDR3 is 14 residues long. The CDR3 here is CASSQRLNTGELFF. DNA of the CDR3: TGTGCCAGCAGCCAACGCCTTAACACCGGGGAGCTGTTTTTT.

The genes are TRBV25-1 and TRBJ2-1; 11 bases agree with TRBD2. V trimming: 6 bases; J trimming: 7 bases; junction bases outside the gene matches: 5. Per germline, CDR1 MGHDK and CDR2 SYGVNS. CDR3 length: 14 amino acids. This CDR3 is CASRASGGRNEQFF. In DNA, the CDR3 is TGTGCCAGCAGGGCTAGCGGGGGGCGGAATGAGCAGTTCTTC.

This chain connects TRBV6-2 or TRBV6-3 to TRBJ1-5, with D possibly matching TRBD1 (5 bases). CDR3 length: 17 residues. The V and J ends lost 6 bases and 5 bases respectively, with 23 bases between them. CDR1 and CDR2 (germline): MNHEY, SVGEGT. The CDR3 is CASSDTGRLLLDQPQHF. The CDR3 DNA reads TGTGCCAGCAGCGACACGGGACGGCTACTGCTAGATCAGCCCCAGCATTTT.

The J gene is TRBJ2-7, the V gene TRBV4-3; no definite D call. V was shortened by 4 bases and J by 5 bases, with 12 bases between the two germline ends. CDR1 and CDR2 (germline): LGHNA, YSLEER. The CDR3 totals 13 residues. The CDR3 DNA follows: TGCGCCAGCAGCCCCAGGCAAGGGAACGAGCAGTACTTC. This sequence encodes CASSPRQGNEQYF.

This chain links TRBV3-1 with TRBJ1-4; 8 bases agree with TRBD1. J was trimmed by 10 bases and V by 0 bases; bases with no gene match: 7. The germline CDR1 and CDR2 sequences are LGHDT and YNNKEL (reference sequence). This CDR3 is 15 amino acids long. The CDR3 protein is CASSQDLGQEGKLFF. CDR3 DNA sequence: TGTGCCAGCAGCCAAGACTTGGGACAGGAAGGAAAACTGTTTTTT.

This clonotype has just a few counts. V gene TRBV5-1 combines with J gene TRBJ1-2; 7 bases fit TRBD1. The CDR3 runs 14 residues. The germline gives CDR1 SGHRS, CDR2 YFSETQ. Losses at the gene ends were 0 bases for V and 6 bases for J; bases not matched to a gene: 5. CDR3 sequence: CASSLVGTENGYTF. The CDR3 coding sequence is TGCGCCAGCAGCTTGGTAGGGACAGAAAATGGCTACACCTTC.

In its sample, this clonotype was seen a few times. This chain uses TRBV20-1 with TRBJ2-3; 7 bases align to TRBD2. Looked up from germline, CDR1 is DFQATT and CDR2 is SNEGSKA (reference sequence). The CDR3 runs 15 residues. J lost 2 bases, V lost 4 bases, and 9 bases had no gene match. The CDR3 loop is CSATSGGTPTDTQYF. The CDR3 DNA reads as TGCAGTGCTACCTCGGGGGGAACCCCCACAGATACGCAGTATTTT.

V usage is TRBV5-1 and J usage is TRBJ2-7; unclear D gene. The CDR3 loop spans 14 amino acids. V lost 1 base to trimming and J lost 2 bases, with 10 bases between them. Germline CDR1 reads SGHRS; CDR2 reads YFSETQ. CDR3 in amino acids: CASSLSSNTYEQYF. CDR3 nucleotide sequence: TGCGCCAGCAGCTTGTCCAGTAATACCTACGAGCAGTACTTC.

The chain uses TRBV18 and TRBJ2-5; D gene ambiguous. Germline V lookup: CDR1 KGHSH, CDR2 LQKENI. The CDR3 spans 14 residues. V lost 3 bases and J lost 1, with 9 bases in between. The CDR3 region is CASSPSLLQETQYF. DNA of the CDR3: TGTGCCAGCTCACCCTCCCTACTCCAAGAGACCCAGTACTTC.

V gene TRBV20-1 combines with J gene TRBJ2-3; D is uncertain. Trimming removed 5 bases at V and 1 base at J, with 10 bases between. Per germline, CDR1 DFQATT and CDR2 SNEGSKA (reference sequence). The length of the CDR3 is 13 residues. CDR3: CSALKRGTDTQYF. In DNA, the CDR3 is TGCAGTGCTCTGAAACGCGGCACAGATACGCAGTATTTT.

The sample holds a few counts of this clonotype. This chain links TRBV10-3 with TRBJ1-1; D perhaps matches TRBD1 (6 bases). The CDR3 loop spans 13 amino acids. Trimming left V 7 bases short and J 4 bases short, with 13 bases between. Germline CDR1 ENHRY, CDR2 SYGVKD. CDR3 DNA: TGTGCCATCAAGCTAGAGGGGGGCACTGAAGCTTTCTTT. Amino acid sequence: CAIKLEGGTEAFF.

The chain has TRBV20-1 and TRBJ2-3, with TRBD2 identical over 9 bases. CDR1 and CDR2 (germline): DFQATT, SNEGSKA (reference sequence). The CDR3 is 12 amino acids. CDR3 loop: CIVAGAADTQYF. The CDR3 DNA reads TGCATAGTAGCGGGAGCAGCAGATACGCAGTATTTT.

The chain uses TRBV5-1 and TRBJ2-1, with TRBD2 matching 9 bases. Germline-derived CDR1 and CDR2 are SGHRS and YFSETQ. Trimming took 4 bases from V and 12 from J; bases not matched to a gene: 8. The CDR3 is made up of 13 amino acids. The CDR3 is CASSESGRTSQFF. CDR3 DNA: TGCGCCAGCAGCGAAAGCGGGAGGACTTCGCAGTTCTTC.

In this sample, this clonotype turned up a few times. This rearrangement joins TRBV5-1 to TRBJ2-7; 11 bases align to TRBD2. The germline V gene has CDR1 SGHRS and CDR2 YFSETQ. The ends lost 1 base at V and 0 bases at J; junction bases unmatched: 12. The CDR3 totals 19 residues. The CDR3 here is CASSLSSTGTSGSSYEQYF. The CDR3 DNA sequence: TGCGCCAGCAGCTTGAGTTCTACCGGGACTAGCGGTAGCTCCTACGAGCAGTACTTC.

This clonotype showed up many times. The chain has TRBV4-3 and TRBJ2-5; TRBD1 is a possible D gene (5 bases). The V gene lost 2 bases and the J gene lost 4 bases, with 8 bases spanning the gap. CDR3 length: 13 amino acids. Germline V lookup: CDR1 LGHNA, CDR2 YSLEER. The CDR3 sequence is CASSQQGSETQYF. DNA of the CDR3: TGCGCCAGCAGCCAACAGGGATCAGAGACCCAGTACTTC.

The DNA of the CDR3 is TGTGCCAGCAGCCGACTGGGCTCTGGAAACACCATATATTTT. This sequence encodes CASSRLGSGNTIYF. This chain connects TRBV14 to TRBJ1-3; no clear D gene. CDR1 is SGHDN, CDR2 FVKESK, per germline. This CDR3 region has 14 residues. V was clipped by 4 bases and J by 0 bases, with 7 bases between them.

This chain connects TRBV5-5 to TRBJ2-4; TRBD2 might be the D (5 bases). The CDR3 is made up of 16 amino acids. CDR1 and CDR2 (germline): SGHKS, YYEKEE (reference sequence). With 2 bases removed from V and 1 base from J, the gap between germline ends came to 13 bases. CDR3 bases: TGTGCCAGCAGCTTCACATTCGGGGTGGCCAAAAACATTCAGTACTTC. It yields the protein CASSFTFGVAKNIQYF.

The chain employs TRBV20-1 and TRBJ2-1; maybe TRBD1 (6 bases). The V gene's germline CDR1 is DFQATT and CDR2 SNEGSKA (reference sequence). V was shortened by 0 bases and J by 6 bases, with 15 bases between the two germline ends. The CDR3 runs to 15 residues. CDR3 sequence: CSARDRATGLNEQFF. In nucleotides, the CDR3 is TGCAGTGCTAGAGATCGGGCTACAGGGCTCAATGAGCAGTTCTTC.

This chain links TRBV11-2 with TRBJ2-4; possibly TRBD2 for D (6 bases). The J call may not be correct, given that the DNA end is closer to TRBJ2-7. CDR3 length: 21 residues. The germline gives CDR1 SGHAT, CDR2 FQNNGV. CDR3 nucleotide sequence: TGTGCCAGCAGCCCGGACTCCGGCGGGATCTCTCTTACTACAGGAAGGTACGAGCAGTACTTC. As protein: CASSPDSGGISLTTGRYEQYF.